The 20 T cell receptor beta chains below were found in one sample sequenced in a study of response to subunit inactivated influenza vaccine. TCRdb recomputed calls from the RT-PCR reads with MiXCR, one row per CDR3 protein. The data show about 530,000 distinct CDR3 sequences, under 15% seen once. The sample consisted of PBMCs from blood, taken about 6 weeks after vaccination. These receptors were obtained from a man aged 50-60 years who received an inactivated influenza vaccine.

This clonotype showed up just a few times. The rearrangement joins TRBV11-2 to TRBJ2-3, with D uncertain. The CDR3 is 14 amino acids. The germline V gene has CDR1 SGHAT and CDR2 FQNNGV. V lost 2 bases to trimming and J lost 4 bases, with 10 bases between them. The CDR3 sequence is CASSLIPGPDTQYF. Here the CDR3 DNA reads TGTGCCAGCAGCTTAATCCCGGGCCCAGATACGCAGTATTTT.

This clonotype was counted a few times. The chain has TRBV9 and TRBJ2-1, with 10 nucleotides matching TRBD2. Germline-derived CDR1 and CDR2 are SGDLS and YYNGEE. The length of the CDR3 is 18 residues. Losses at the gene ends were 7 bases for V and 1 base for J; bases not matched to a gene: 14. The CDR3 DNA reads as TGTGCCAGCGCCAACCCGATACTAGCGGGGACGTCCTACAATGAGCAGTTCTTC. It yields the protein CASANPILAGTSYNEQFF.

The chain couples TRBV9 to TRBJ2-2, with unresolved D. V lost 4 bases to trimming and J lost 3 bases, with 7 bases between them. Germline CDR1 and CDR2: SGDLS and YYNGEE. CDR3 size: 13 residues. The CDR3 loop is CASSPGHTGELFF. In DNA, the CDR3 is TGTGCCAGCAGCCCCGGCCACACCGGGGAGCTGTTTTTT.

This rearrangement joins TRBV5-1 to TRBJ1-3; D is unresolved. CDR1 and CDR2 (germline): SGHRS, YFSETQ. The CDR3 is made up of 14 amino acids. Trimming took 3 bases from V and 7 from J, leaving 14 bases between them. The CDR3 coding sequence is TGCGCCAGCAGCTCAACTACGGGGAAGAACACCATATATTTT. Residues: CASSSTTGKNTIYF.

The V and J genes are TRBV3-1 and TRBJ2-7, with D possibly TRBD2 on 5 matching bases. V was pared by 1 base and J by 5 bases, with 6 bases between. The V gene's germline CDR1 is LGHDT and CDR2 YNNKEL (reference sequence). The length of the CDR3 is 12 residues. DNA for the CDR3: TGTGCCAGCAGCCAAGCGGGGAACGAGCAGTACTTC. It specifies CASSQAGNEQYF.

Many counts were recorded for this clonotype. CDR3 region: CASSLDYSSYEQYF. The CDR3 DNA follows: TGTGCCAGCAGTTTAGACTACAGCTCCTACGAGCAGTACTTC. The chain has TRBV28 and TRBJ2-7; D possibly corresponds to TRBD2 (5 bases). V was pared by 2 bases and J by 0 bases, with 8 bases between. Looked up from germline, CDR1 is MDHEN and CDR2 is SYDVKM. The CDR3 contains 14 residues.

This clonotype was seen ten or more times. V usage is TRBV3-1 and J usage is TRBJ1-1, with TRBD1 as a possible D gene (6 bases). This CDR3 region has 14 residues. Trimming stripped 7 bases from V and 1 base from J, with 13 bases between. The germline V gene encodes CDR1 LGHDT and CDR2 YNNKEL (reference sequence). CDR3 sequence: CASTLGQTNTEAFF. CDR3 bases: TGTGCCAGCACCTTAGGACAGACGAACACTGAAGCTTTCTTT.

The CDR3: CASSLVDSFNYGYTF. The DNA for the CDR3 is TGCGCCAGCAGCTTGGTGGACAGTTTTAACTATGGCTACACCTTC. V gene TRBV5-1 combines with J gene TRBJ1-2; D possibly corresponds to TRBD1 (6 bases). The CDR3 sequence is 15 residues long. Germline CDR1 reads SGHRS; CDR2 reads YFSETQ. The V end lost 0 bases, the J end lost 1 base, and 10 bases lay between the germline ends.

The CDR3 here is CASSLYGEESYNEQFF. The CDR3 DNA sequence: TGTGCCAGCAGTTTATATGGCGAGGAATCCTACAATGAGCAGTTCTTC. The chain joins TRBV27 to TRBJ2-1; unclear D gene. The CDR3 extends over 16 amino acids. V dropped 1 base and J dropped 1 base, with 11 bases sitting between them. CDR1 and CDR2 (germline): MNHEY, SMNVEV (reference sequence).

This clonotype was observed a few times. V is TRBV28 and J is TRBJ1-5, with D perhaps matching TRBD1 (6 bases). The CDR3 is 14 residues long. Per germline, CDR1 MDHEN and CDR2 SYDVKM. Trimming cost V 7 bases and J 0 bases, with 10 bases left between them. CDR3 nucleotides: TGTGCCAGCACCCTGGGGGCTAGCAATCAGCCCCAGCATTTT. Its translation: CASTLGASNQPQHF.

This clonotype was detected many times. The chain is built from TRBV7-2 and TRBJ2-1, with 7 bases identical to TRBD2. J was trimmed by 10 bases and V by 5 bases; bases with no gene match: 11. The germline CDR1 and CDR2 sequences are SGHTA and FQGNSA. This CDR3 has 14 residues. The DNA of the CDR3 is TGTGCCAGCAGCCGAAATCCCGCCGGGGGGGAGCAGTTCTTC. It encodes CASSRNPAGGEQFF.

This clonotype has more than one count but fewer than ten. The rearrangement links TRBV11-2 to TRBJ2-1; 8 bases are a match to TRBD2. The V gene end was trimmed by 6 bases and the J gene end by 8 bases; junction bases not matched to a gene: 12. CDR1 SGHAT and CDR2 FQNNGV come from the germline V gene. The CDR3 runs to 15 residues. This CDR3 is CASRWPGTRTHEQFF. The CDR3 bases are TGTGCCAGCAGGTGGCCCGGGACTAGGACCCATGAGCAGTTCTTC.

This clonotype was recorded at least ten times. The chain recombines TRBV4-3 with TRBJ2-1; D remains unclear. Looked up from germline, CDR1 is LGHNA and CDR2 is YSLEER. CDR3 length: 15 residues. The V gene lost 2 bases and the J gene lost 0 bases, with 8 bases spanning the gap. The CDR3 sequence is CASSQMTSSYNEQFF. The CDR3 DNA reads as TGCGCCAGCAGCCAAATGACCAGCTCCTACAATGAGCAGTTCTTC.

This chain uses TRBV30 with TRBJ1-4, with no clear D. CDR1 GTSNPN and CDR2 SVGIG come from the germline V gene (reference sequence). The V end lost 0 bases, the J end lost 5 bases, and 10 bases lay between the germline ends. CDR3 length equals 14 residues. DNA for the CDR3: TGTGCCTGGAGTGTGGGAACGAGGAATGAAAAACTGTTTTTT. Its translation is CAWSVGTRNEKLFF. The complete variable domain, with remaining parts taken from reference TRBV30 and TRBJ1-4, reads SQTIHQWPATLVQPVGSPLSLECTVEGTSNPNLYWYRQAAGRGLQLLFYSVGIGQISSEVPQNLSASRPQDRQFILSSKKLLLSDSGFYLCAWSVGTRNEKLFFGSGTQLSVL.

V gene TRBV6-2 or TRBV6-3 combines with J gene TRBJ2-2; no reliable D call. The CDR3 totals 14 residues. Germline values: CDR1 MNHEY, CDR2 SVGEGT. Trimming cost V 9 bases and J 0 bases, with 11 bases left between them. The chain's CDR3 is CASCRNPNTGELFF. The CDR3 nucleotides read TGTGCCAGTTGTAGGAACCCGAACACCGGGGAGCTGTTTTTT.

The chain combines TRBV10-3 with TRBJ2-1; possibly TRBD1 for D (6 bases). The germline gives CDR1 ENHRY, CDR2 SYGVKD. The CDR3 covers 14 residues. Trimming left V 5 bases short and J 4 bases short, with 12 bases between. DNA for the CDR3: TGTGCCATCAGTCTGGGACAAAGATACAATGAGCAGTTCTTC. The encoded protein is CAISLGQRYNEQFF.

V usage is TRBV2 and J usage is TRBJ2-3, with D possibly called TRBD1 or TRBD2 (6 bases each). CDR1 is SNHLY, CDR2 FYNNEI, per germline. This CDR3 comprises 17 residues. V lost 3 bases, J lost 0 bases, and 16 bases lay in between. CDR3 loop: CASSDVGGRRSTDTQYF. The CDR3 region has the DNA TGTGCCAGCAGTGACGTGGGGGGCCGCCGTAGCACAGATACGCAGTATTTT. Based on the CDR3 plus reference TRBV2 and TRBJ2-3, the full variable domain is EPEVTQTPSHQVTQMGQEVILRCVPISNHLYFYWYRQILGQKVEFLVSFYNNEISEKSEIFDDQFSVERPDGSNFTLKIRSTKLEDSAMYFCASSDVGGRRSTDTQYFGPGTRLTVL.

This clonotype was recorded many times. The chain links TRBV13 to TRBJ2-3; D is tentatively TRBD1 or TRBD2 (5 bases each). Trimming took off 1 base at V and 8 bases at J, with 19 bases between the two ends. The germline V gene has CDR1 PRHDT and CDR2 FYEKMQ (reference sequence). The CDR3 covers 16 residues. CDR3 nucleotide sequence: TGTGCCAGCAGCTTAGAGAGGGGCCGACCTGCAGGTACGCAGTATTTT. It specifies CASSLERGRPAGTQYF.

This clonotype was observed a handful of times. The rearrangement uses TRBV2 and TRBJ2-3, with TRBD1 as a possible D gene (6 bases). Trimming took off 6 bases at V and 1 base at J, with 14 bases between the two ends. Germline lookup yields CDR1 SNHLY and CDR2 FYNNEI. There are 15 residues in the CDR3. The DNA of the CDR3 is TGTGCCAGCAGGGGGACAATCGGGGGCACAGATACGCAGTATTTT. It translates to CASRGTIGGTDTQYF.

CDR3 region: CASSTGSRLLRYF. In DNA, the CDR3 is TGTGCCAGCAGCACGGGTTCGCGGCTCCTCCGCTATTTT. The chain couples TRBV28 to TRBJ2-3; no clear D gene. V was pared by 6 bases and J by 15 bases, with 22 bases between. CDR3 length: 13 residues. Germline V gives CDR1 MDHEN, CDR2 SYDVKM.